This T cell receptor beta chain was captured by sequencing in a study of OX40 agonist ivuxolimab in advanced cancers. Study-level background: The mean age was roughly 60 years, ranging from about 23 to 79, with 65% to 85% of participants male.

The CDR3 is 16 residues long. Germline CDR1 is SGHVS and CDR2 is FQNEAQ. The V and J ends lost 5 bases and 7 bases respectively, with 21 bases between them. Here immunoSEQ multiplex PCR was the method, and the copy in TCRdb shows in-frame clones only, minus some. The data contain about 69,000 clones, roughly 92% of them singletons. The chain recombines TRBV7-8 with TRBJ2-1; D possibly uses TRBD1 or TRBD2 (5 bases each). The receptor was derived from an adult with an advanced solid tumor such as melanoma, head and neck, liver or kidney cancer. The material sequenced was CD4+ or CD8+ T cells sorted from blood, taken in a trial of the OX40 agonist ivuxolimab. As DNA, the CDR3 is TGTGCCAGCAGCCTCAGTTCCGGGACGCTTACAAATGAGCAGTTCTTC. It is translated as CASSLSSGTLTNEQFF.